One T cell receptor (beta chain) is described in this entry. Measured with immunoSEQ multiplex PCR; TCRdb has only the in-frame clones, and not every one. The repertoire includes about 600,000 clones, about 96% of them detected once, and approximately 0.057% sits in the top ten. These data are taken from a study of shared clonotypes between healthy human individuals. Study at large: Each donor had three CD4 naive, three CD4 memory, two CD8 naive and one CD8 memory plate.

The source is a woman aged 25-40 years in good health. Sequencing used naive CD4+ T cells sorted from blood. Stated subset: CD45RA+ positively selected.

CDR3 in amino acids: CASFLAGGQINEQFF. The CDR3, as DNA: TGTGCCAGCTTCTTGGCGGGAGGCCAGATCAATGAGCAGTTCTTC. V is TRBV18 and J is TRBJ2-1, with 8 bases lining up with TRBD2. V trimming: 7 bases; J trimming: 6 bases; junction bases outside the gene matches: 11. The germline CDR1 and CDR2 sequences are KGHSH and LQKENI. CDR3 length equals 15 residues. The full variable domain, with the rest looked up from reference TRBV18 and TRBJ2-1, is NAGVMQNPRHLVRRRGQEARLRCSPMKGHSHVYWYRQLPEEGLKFMVYLQKENIIDESGMPKERFSAEFPKEGPSILRIQQVVRGDSAAYFCASFLAGGQINEQFFGPGTRLTVL.